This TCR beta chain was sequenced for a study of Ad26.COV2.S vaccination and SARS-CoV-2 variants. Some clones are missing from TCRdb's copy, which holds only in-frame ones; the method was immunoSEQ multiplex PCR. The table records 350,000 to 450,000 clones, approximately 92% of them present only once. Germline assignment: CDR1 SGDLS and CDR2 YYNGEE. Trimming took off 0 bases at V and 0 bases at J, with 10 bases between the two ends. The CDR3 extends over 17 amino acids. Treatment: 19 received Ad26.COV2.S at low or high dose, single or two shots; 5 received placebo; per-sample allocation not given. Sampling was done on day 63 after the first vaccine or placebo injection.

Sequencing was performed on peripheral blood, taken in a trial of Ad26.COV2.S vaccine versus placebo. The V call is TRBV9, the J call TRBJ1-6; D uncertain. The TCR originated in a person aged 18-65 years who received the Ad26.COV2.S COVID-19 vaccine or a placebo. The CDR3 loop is CASSVDPSSSYNSPLHF. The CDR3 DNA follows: TGTGCCAGCAGCGTAGATCCCTCAAGCTCCTATAATTCACCCCTCCACTTT.